This TCR beta chain is drawn from a study of long-term antiretroviral therapy in people with HIV. Germline V gene data show CDR1 as SGDLS and CDR2 as YYNGEE. Trimming cost V 5 bases and J 5 bases; bases outside gene matches: 11. The CDR3 is made up of 16 amino acids. Every one of the participants with HIV received treatment in the United States. The libraries were made with immunoSEQ v3.0 at survey level. Samples were sequenced targeting 40,000-50,000 T-cell genomes each. Measured with immunoSEQ multiplex PCR; TCRdb has only the in-frame clones, and not every one. Of 35,000 to 40,000 clones in the sample, 94% were seen once.

The sequences come from unsorted PBMCs, collected 4.1 years after starting antiretroviral therapy. The receptor's source is a woman in her 50s with HIV. The chain couples TRBV9 to TRBJ2-1, with 9 bases identical to TRBD1. The CDR3 bases are TGTGCCAGCAGTCTTAATACAGGGGGCGTTAACAATGAGCAGTTCTTC. Translation: CASSLNTGGVNNEQFF.